This T cell receptor beta chain derives from a study of CD8+CD57+ T cells in acquired aplastic anemia. Whole-study context: DNA from sorted CD4+ and CD8+ cells averaged roughly 3.2 ug.

Using genomic DNA as the template, TCR beta VDJ and CDR3 profiling was carried out. TCRdb called the reads again in MiXCR, with one record for every CDR3 protein. The data contain a few hundred thousand distinct CDR3 sequences, roughly three fifths of them singletons. The receptor was isolated from a human donor with severe aplastic anemia or a healthy control (not recorded which). Sample: sorted CD4+, CD8+, or CD8+CD57+ T cells (not recorded which) from PBMCs.

CDR3 in amino acids: CASSPAGESGTDTQYF. CDR3 DNA sequence: TGTGCCAGCAGTCCCGCGGGAGAGAGCGGCACAGATACGCAGTATTTT. The chain uses TRBV7-2 and TRBJ2-3; 7 nucleotides align to TRBD2. Per the germline V gene, CDR1 is SGHTA and CDR2 is FQGNSA. This CDR3 has 16 amino acids. The V segment lost 6 bases and the J segment 1 base; nucleotides outside the gene matches: 10.